These 5 T cell receptor beta chains were all obtained from the same sample, sequenced in a study of long-term antiretroviral therapy in people with HIV. It was version v3.0 of the immunoSEQ assay that was run at survey level. The method was immunoSEQ multiplex PCR; TCRdb's version includes in-frame clones alone and lacks a portion of them. The sample has about 31,000 clones, 75% to 95% seen once. Sequenced material: unsorted PBMCs, taken 5.2 years after starting antiretroviral therapy. The receptor source for this set is a woman aged 40 to 49 with HIV.

The chain links TRBV30 to TRBJ1-1; D not certain. Germline values: CDR1 GTSNPN, CDR2 SVGIG (reference sequence). The germline V and J ends were trimmed by 0 bases and 4 bases, with 33 bases remaining between them. The CDR3 has 21 amino acids. Here the CDR3 reads CAWSVGSLPSMGGGSTTEAFF. The CDR3 DNA reads TGTGCCTGGAGTGTAGGGTCACTCCCTTCGATGGGTGGCGGCTCGACCACTGAAGCTTTCTTT.

V and J are TRBV7-9 and TRBJ2-7; D possibly corresponds to TRBD1 (6 bases). Per germline, CDR1 SEHNR and CDR2 FQNEAQ (reference sequence). The V end lost 5 bases, the J end lost 1 base, and 9 bases lay between the germline ends. The CDR3 has 13 residues. DNA of the CDR3: TGTGCCAGCAGCGCAACAGGGTCCTACGAGCAGTACTTC. Its protein product is CASSATGSYEQYF. Together with reference TRBV7-9 and TRBJ2-7, the CDR3 gives the full variable domain: DTGVSQNPRHKITKRGQNVTFRCDPISEHNRLYWYRQTLGQGPEFLTYFQNEAQLEKSRLLSDRFSAERPKGSFSTLEIQRTEQGDSAMYLCASSATGSYEQYFGPGTRLTVT.

The genes are TRBV15 and TRBJ2-7, with D uncertain. CDR3 length: 12 amino acids. With 2 bases removed from V and 3 bases from J, the gap between germline ends came to 5 bases. Germline CDR1 reads LNHNV; CDR2 reads YYDKDF (reference sequence). CDR3 coding DNA: TGTGCCACCAGCAGATCACACTACGAGCAGTACTTC. Encoded protein: CATSRSHYEQYF.

The chain has TRBV29-1 and TRBJ2-3; tentatively, D is TRBD2 (5 bases). V gave up 2 bases and J gave up 1 base, with 10 bases separating them. Germline CDR1 and CDR2: SQVTM and ANQGSEA. There are 14 residues in the CDR3. The CDR3 coding sequence is TGCAGCGTTGAATGGCTGCGGGGCACAGATACGCAGTATTTT. It is translated as CSVEWLRGTDTQYF.

The chain joins TRBV5-1 to TRBJ2-3; D gene ambiguous. Trimming pared 0 bases from V and 2 bases from J, leaving 7 bases between. Germline V gene lookup returns CDR1 SGHRS and CDR2 YFSETQ. This CDR3 is built from 14 residues. CDR3: CASSLVQATDTQYF. The CDR3 nucleotides are TGCGCCAGCAGCTTGGTGCAGGCCACAGATACGCAGTATTTT.